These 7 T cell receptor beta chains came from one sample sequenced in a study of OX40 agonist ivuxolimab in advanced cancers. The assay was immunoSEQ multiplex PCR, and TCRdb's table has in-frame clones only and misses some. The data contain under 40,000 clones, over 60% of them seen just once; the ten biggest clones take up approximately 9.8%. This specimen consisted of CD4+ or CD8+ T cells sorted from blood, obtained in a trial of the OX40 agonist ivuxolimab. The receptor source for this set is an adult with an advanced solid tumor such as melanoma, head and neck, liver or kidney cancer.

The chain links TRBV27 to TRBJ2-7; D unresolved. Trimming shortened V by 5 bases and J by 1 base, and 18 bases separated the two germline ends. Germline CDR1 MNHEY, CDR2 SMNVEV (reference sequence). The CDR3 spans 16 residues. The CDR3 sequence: CASSLPRKLGSYEQYF. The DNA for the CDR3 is TGTGCCAGCAGTCTCCCCAGGAAGTTAGGATCCTACGAGCAGTACTTC.

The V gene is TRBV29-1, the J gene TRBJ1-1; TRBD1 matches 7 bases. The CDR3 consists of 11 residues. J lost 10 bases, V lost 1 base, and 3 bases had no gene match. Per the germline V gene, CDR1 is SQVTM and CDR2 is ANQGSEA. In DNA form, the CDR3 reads TGCAGCGTTGAAGCTAACAGGGGAGCTTTCTTT. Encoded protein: CSVEANRGAFF.

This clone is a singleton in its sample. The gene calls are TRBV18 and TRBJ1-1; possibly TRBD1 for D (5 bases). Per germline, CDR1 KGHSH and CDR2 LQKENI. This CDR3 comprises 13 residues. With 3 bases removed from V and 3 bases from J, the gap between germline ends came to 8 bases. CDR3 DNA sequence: TGTGCCAGCTCACCGGGGCCGCACACTGAAGCTTTCTTT. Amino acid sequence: CASSPGPHTEAFF.

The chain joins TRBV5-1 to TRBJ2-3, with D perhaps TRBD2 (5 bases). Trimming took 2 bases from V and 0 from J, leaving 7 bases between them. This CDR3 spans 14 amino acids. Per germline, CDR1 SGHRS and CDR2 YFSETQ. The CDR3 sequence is CASSLAVSTDTQYF. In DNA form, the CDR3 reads TGCGCCAGCAGCTTAGCGGTTAGCACAGATACGCAGTATTTT.

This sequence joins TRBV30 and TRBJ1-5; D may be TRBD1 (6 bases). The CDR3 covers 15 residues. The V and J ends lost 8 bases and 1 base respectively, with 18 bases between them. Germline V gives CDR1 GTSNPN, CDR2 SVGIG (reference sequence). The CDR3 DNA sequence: TGTGCCGCCACCACAGGGTTATCAAGCAATCAGCCCCAGCATTTT. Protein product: CAATTGLSSNQPQHF.

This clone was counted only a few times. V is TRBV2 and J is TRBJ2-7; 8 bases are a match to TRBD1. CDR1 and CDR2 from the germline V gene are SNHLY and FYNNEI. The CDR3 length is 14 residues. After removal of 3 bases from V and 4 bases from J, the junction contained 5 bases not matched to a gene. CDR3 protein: CASSEDRATYEQYF. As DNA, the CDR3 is TGTGCCAGCAGTGAGGACAGGGCCACTTACGAGCAGTACTTC.

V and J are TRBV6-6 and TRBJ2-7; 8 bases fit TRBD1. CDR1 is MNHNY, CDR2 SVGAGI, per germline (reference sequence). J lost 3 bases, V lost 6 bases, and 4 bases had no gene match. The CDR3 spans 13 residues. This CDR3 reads CASSRGQGYEQYF. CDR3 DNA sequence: TGTGCCAGCAGCCGCGGACAGGGCTACGAGCAGTACTTC.